A selection of T cell receptor beta chains follows, all from one sample in a study of T cell repertoires in cytomegalovirus infection. TCRdb re-called the reads through MiXCR, storing one row per CDR3 protein. There are approximately 500,000 distinct CDR3 sequences in the sample; about 15% occur only once, and roughly a quarter lies in the top ten. Material: CD8+ T cells from PBMCs. The receptor set was obtained from a human donor in good health (CMV status not recorded). Some clones in this sample may be carry-over from other donors' samples. Both conserved end residues are part of each CDR3. A D gene is named only where the DNA matches it firmly. Clone size, where shown, is once, few, many, or a class for clones that have expanded.

v_call: TRBV20-1; d_call: .; clone_size: .; j_call: TRBJ1-5; cdr3_nt: TGCAGTGCTAGAGAACAGAAAAATCAGCCCCAGCATTTT; cdr3_aa: CSAREQKNQPQHF
v_call: TRBV2; d_call: .; clone_size: many; j_call: TRBJ1-1; cdr3_nt: TGTGCCAGCCCCAAGGCGGGGAGGGGAGAGGACACTGAAGCTTTCTTT; cdr3_aa: CASPKAGRGEDTEAFF
v_call: TRBV11-2; d_call: .; clone_size: many; j_call: TRBJ1-4; cdr3_nt: TGTGCCAGCAGCCCTTGGGGGCCGGAGGATGAAAAACTGTTTTTT; cdr3_aa: CASSPWGPEDEKLFF
v_call: TRBV6-5; d_call: .; clone_size: .; j_call: TRBJ1-1; cdr3_nt: TGTGCCAGCAGCCCCAGGGTAGGTGGGACTGAAGCTTTCTTT; cdr3_aa: CASSPRVGGTEAFF
v_call: TRBV4-1; d_call: .; clone_size: many; j_call: TRBJ2-3; cdr3_nt: TGCGCCAGCAGCCAATACTATTCTACTCGGGATACGCAGTATTTT; cdr3_aa: CASSQYYSTRDTQYF
v_call: TRBV13; d_call: TRBD1; clone_size: .; j_call: TRBJ2-3; cdr3_nt: TGTGCCAGCAGCTTATCGACAGGGGGACTCACAGATACGCAGTATTTT; cdr3_aa: CASSLSTGGLTDTQYF
v_call: TRBV27; d_call: .; clone_size: .; j_call: TRBJ2-5; cdr3_nt: TGTGCCAGCGGACAAAAGACCCAGTACTTC; cdr3_aa: CASGQKTQYF
v_call: TRBV12-3/TRBV12-4; d_call: .; clone_size: .; j_call: TRBJ1-2; cdr3_nt: TGTGCCAGCAGTCCCGTCCTAACGGCGAGCTATGGCTACACCTTC; cdr3_aa: CASSPVLTASYGYTF
v_call: TRBV28; d_call: TRBD2; clone_size: few; j_call: TRBJ2-2; cdr3_nt: TGTGCCAGCAGTTCCCCTCGTGGTAGCGGGAGAGCCGGGGAGCTGTTTTTT; cdr3_aa: CASSSPRGSGRAGELFF
v_call: TRBV29-1; d_call: .; clone_size: few; j_call: TRBJ2-1; cdr3_nt: TGCAGCGTCGGTATTAATGAGCAGTTCTTC; cdr3_aa: CSVGINEQFF
v_call: TRBV19; d_call: .; clone_size: many; j_call: TRBJ1-1; cdr3_nt: TGTGCCAGTAGTTTCCCCGGACAGAACACTGAAGCTTTCTTT; cdr3_aa: CASSFPGQNTEAFF
v_call: TRBV6-1; d_call: .; clone_size: many; j_call: TRBJ2-1; cdr3_nt: TGTGCCAGCAACACCCGAGGGGACAATGAGCAGTTCTTC; cdr3_aa: CASNTRGDNEQFF
v_call: TRBV6-6; d_call: .; clone_size: few; j_call: TRBJ1-6; cdr3_nt: TGTGCCAGCAGTCCCACAGGGTATTATTCACCCCTCCACTTT; cdr3_aa: CASSPTGYYSPLHF
v_call: TRBV28; d_call: .; clone_size: .; j_call: TRBJ1-2; cdr3_nt: TGTGCCAGCAGTTTACGGGGCAGGGCCTATGGCTACACCTTC; cdr3_aa: CASSLRGRAYGYTF
v_call: TRBV2; d_call: .; clone_size: few; j_call: TRBJ2-1; cdr3_nt: TGTGCCAGCAGTGAAGCGAAGGTAGGCAATGAGCAGTTCTTC; cdr3_aa: CASSEAKVGNEQFF
v_call: TRBV6-1; d_call: .; clone_size: many; j_call: TRBJ1-5; cdr3_nt: TGTGCCAGCAGTGACAGGTATAGCAATCAGCCCCAGCATTTT; cdr3_aa: CASSDRYSNQPQHF
v_call: TRBV19; d_call: .; clone_size: many; j_call: TRBJ1-1; cdr3_nt: TGTGCCAGTAGTATGGCCCCGAACACTGAAGCTTTCTTT; cdr3_aa: CASSMAPNTEAFF
v_call: TRBV11-1; d_call: TRBD1; clone_size: many; j_call: TRBJ2-5; cdr3_nt: TGTGCCAGCAGCTTTACTCCCGGGACAGGGACAACGGAGACCCAGTACTTC; cdr3_aa: CASSFTPGTGTTETQYF
v_call: TRBV2; d_call: TRBD1; clone_size: .; j_call: TRBJ2-4; cdr3_nt: TGTGCCAGCAGGAGAAACAGGGGGGAGGCCAAAAACATTCAGTACTTC; cdr3_aa: CASRRNRGEAKNIQYF
v_call: TRBV7-4; d_call: .; clone_size: many; j_call: TRBJ2-1; cdr3_nt: TGTGCCAGCAGCGGGGGCCAAAAGGGGGAGCAGTTCTTC; cdr3_aa: CASSGGQKGEQFF
v_call: TRBV6-6; d_call: TRBD1; clone_size: .; j_call: TRBJ1-1; cdr3_nt: TGTGCCAGCACCTTGACAGGGGGCTTGGGCGTGAACACTGAAGCTTTCTTT; cdr3_aa: CASTLTGGLGVNTEAFF
v_call: TRBV9; d_call: .; clone_size: few; j_call: TRBJ1-2; cdr3_nt: TGTGCCAGCAGCGTAGAAGGCAGCTCTAACTATGGCTACACCTTC; cdr3_aa: CASSVEGSSNYGYTF